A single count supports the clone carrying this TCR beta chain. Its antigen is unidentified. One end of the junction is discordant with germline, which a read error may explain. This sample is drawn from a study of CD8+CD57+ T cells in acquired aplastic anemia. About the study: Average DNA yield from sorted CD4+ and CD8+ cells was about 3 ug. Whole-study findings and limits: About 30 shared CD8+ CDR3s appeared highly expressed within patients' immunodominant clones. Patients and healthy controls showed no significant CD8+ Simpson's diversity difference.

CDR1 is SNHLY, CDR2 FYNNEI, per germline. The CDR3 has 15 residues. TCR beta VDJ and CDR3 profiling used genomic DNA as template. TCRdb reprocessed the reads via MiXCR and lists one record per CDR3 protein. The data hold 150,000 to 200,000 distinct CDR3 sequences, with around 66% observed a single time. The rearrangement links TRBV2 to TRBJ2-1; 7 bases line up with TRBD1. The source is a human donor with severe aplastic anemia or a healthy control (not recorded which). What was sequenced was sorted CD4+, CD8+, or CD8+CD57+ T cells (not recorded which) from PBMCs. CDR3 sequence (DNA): TGTGCCACCAGTGATTTTGGGACAGCAAACAATGAGCAGTTCTTC. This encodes CATSDFGTANNEQFF. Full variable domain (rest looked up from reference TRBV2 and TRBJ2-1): EPEVTQTPSHQVTQMGQEVILRCVPISNHLYFYWYRQILGQKVEFLVSFYNNEISEKSEIFDDQFSVERPDGSNFTLKIRSTKLEDSAMYFCATSDFGTANNEQFFGPGTRLTVL.